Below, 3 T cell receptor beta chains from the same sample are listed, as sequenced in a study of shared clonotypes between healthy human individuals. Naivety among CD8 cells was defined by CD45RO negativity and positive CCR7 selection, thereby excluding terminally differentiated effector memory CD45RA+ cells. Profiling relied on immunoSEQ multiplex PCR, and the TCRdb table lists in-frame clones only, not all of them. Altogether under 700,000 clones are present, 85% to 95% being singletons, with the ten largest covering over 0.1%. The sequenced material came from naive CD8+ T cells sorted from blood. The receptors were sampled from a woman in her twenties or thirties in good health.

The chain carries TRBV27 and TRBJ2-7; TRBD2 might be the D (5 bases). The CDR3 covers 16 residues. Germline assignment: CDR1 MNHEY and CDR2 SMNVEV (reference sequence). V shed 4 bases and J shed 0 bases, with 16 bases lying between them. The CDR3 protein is CASSSLGLHSSYEQYF. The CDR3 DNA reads TGTGCCAGCAGTTCCTTAGGACTTCACTCCTCCTACGAGCAGTACTTC.

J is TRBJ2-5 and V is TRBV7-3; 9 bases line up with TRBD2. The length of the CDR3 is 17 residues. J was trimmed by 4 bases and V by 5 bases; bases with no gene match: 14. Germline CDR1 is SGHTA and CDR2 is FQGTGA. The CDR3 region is CASSLNPLASGIETQYF. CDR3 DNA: TGTGCCAGCAGCCTTAACCCCCTGGCTAGCGGGATAGAGACCCAGTACTTC.

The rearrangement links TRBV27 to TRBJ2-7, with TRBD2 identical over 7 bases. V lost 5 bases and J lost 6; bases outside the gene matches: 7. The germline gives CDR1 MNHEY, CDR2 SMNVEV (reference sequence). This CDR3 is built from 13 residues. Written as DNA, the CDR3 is TGTGCCAGCAGTAGCGCGGGAGAAGGCGAGCAGTACTTC. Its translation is CASSSAGEGEQYF.